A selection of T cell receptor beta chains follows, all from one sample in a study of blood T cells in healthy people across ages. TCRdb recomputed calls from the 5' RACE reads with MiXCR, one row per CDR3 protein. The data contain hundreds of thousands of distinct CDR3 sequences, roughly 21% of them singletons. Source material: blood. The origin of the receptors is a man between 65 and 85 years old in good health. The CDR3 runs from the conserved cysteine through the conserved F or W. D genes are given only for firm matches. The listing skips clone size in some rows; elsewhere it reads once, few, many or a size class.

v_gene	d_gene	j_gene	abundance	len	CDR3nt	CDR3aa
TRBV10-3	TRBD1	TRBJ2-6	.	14	TGTGCCATGACAGGGACGGCTGGGGCCAACGTCCTGACTTTC	CAMTGTAGANVLTF
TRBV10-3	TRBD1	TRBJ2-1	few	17	TGTGCCACCTCCGGGACAGGGGGCCTCTTTTCCTACAATGAGCAGTTCTTC	CATSGTGGLFSYNEQFF
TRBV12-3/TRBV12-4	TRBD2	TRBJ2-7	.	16	TGTGCCAGCAGTTTGCTGCGGGAGGGCCCATGGTACGAGCAGTACTTC	CASSLLREGPWYEQYF
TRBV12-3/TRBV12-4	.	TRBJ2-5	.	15	TGTGCCAGCAGTTTCCGGTCCCAGATTCGCGAGACCCAGTACTTC	CASSFRSQIRETQYF
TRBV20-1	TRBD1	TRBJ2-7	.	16	TGCAGTGCTAGGTACTACACCGGGACAGGGTCCTACGAGCAGTACTTC	CSARYYTGTGSYEQYF
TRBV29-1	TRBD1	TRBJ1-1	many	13	TGCAGCGTCTCGGGACAGCCGAACACTGAAGCTTTCTTT	CSVSGQPNTEAFF
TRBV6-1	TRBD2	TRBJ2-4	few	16	TGTGCCAGCAGCCCCCGGGACTACCTAGCCAAAAACATTCAGTACTTC	CASSPRDYLAKNIQYF
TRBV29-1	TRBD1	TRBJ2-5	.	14	TGCAGCGTTTCCCGGACAGGGCAAGGGGAGACCCAGTACTTC	CSVSRTGQGETQYF
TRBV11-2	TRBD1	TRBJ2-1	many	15	TGTGCCAGCAGCTCCGGACAGGGGGCCCCCCATGAGCAGTTCTTC	CASSSGQGAPHEQFF
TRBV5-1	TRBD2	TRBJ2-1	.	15	TGCGCCAGCAGCTTAAGAGCGGGAGGAGACAATGAGCAGTTCTTC	CASSLRAGGDNEQFF
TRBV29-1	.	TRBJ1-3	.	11	TGCAGCGTTTCGCACCGAAACACCATATATTTT	CSVSHRNTIYF
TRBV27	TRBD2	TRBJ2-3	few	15	TGTGCCAGCAGTTTCGCCAGCGGGAGTACAGATACGCAGTATTTT	CASSFASGSTDTQYF
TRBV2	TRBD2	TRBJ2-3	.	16	TGTGCCAGCTCTAAAAGGCGGACTAGCGATGCGGATACGCAGTATTTT	CASSKRRTSDADTQYF
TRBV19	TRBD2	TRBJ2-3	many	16	TGTGCCAGTAGTTCGACCGGGAGGGGGACGGCAGATACGCAGTATTTT	CASSSTGRGTADTQYF
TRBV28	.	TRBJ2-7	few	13	TGTGCCAGCAGTCCTCCGACTCTTTACGAGCAGTACTTC	CASSPPTLYEQYF
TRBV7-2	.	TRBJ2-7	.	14	TGTGCCAGCAGCCCGGGACACGGCTGGAACGAGCAGTACTTC	CASSPGHGWNEQYF
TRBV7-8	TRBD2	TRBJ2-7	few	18	TGTGCCAGCAGCCTCCAGACTAGCGGGGGGGGTAGCTCCTACGAGCAGTACTTC	CASSLQTSGGGSSYEQYF
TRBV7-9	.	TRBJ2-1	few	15	TGTGCCAGCAGCTTATGGTGGGAAGATTCCAATGAGCAGTTCTTC	CASSLWWEDSNEQFF
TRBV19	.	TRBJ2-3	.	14	TGTGCCAGTAGCACAGGGCGGGTGGAAGATACGCAGTATTTT	CASSTGRVEDTQYF
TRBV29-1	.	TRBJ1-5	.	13	TGCAGCGTTCAGGACCAGAACGGGCAGCCCCAGCATTTT	CSVQDQNGQPQHF
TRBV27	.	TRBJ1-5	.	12	TGTGCCAGCAGTTTGTATGGGCAGCCCCAGCATTTT	CASSLYGQPQHF
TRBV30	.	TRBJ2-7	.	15	TGTGCCTGGAGTGCCACGGGCAGCTATTCCTACGAGCAGTACTTC	CAWSATGSYSYEQYF
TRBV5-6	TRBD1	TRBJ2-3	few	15	TGTGCCAGCAGCGCGGGGACAGGGAGGTCAGATACGCAGTATTTT	CASSAGTGRSDTQYF
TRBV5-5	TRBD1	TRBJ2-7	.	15	TGTGCCAGCAGCGCATACGGGACAGGGATCTACGAGCAGTACTTC	CASSAYGTGIYEQYF
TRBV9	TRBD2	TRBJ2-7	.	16	TGTGCCAGCAGCGTAGGGGGACTAGCGGGAGTATCCGAGCAGTACTTC	CASSVGGLAGVSEQYF
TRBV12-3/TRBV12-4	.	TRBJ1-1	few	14	TGTGCCAGCAGTTTGAAGGGGATGAACACTGAAGCTTTCTTT	CASSLKGMNTEAFF
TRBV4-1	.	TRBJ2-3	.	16	TGCGCCAGCAGCCAGGGGGCCGTACTAGACGAGAGAACGCAGTATTTT	CASSQGAVLDERTQYF
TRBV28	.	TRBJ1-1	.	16	TGTGCCAGCAGTTCTGTGGCGAACGAGCTGAACACTGAAGCTTTCTTT	CASSSVANELNTEAFF
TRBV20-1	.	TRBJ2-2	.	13	TGCAGTGCTAGCGGGCGTTATACCGGGGAGCTGTTTTTT	CSASGRYTGELFF
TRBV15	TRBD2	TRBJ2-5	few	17	TGTGCCACCAGCAGAGGGGGGGGAAGCGGGAGAGAAGAGACCCAGTACTTC	CATSRGGGSGREETQYF
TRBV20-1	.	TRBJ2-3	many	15	TGCAGTGCTAGTCGGGGGCTACTCCGCACAGATACGCAGTATTTT	CSASRGLLRTDTQYF
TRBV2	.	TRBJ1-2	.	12	TGTGCCGGCAGTGAAGAGGGGCATGGCTACACCTTC	CAGSEEGHGYTF
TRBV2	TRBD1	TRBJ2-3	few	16	TGTGCCAGCAGTGGTATCGGGACAGAAAGCACAGATACGCAGTATTTT	CASSGIGTESTDTQYF
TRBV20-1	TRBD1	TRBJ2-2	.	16	TGCAGTGCTAGCCCGGTCGACAGGGGGCGGGCCGGGGAGCTGTTTTTT	CSASPVDRGRAGELFF
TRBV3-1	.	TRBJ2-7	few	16	TGTGCCAGCAGCCGACTGACAGGTAGCCACCCCTACGAGCAGTACTTC	CASSRLTGSHPYEQYF
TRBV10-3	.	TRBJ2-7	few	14	TGTGCCATCAGCGCCGGGACGGGGCAGCACGAGCAGTACTTC	CAISAGTGQHEQYF
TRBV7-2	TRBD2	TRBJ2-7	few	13	TGTGCCAGCAGCTTAGGAGGGACTAGCGAGCAGTACTTC	CASSLGGTSEQYF
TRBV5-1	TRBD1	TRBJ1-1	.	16	TGCGCCAGCAGCACCGGACAGGGTACCGGGAACACTGAAGCTTTCTTT	CASSTGQGTGNTEAFF
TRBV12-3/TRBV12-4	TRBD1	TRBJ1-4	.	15	TGTGCCAGCAGTTTTTTCAGGGGGCATAATGAAAAACTGTTTTTT	CASSFFRGHNEKLFF
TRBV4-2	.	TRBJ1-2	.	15	TGTGCCAGCAGCCAAGATGCCGGGTATAAAGGTGGCTACACCTTC	CASSQDAGYKGGYTF
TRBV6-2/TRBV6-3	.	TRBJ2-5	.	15	TGTGCCAGCAGTTACGGGACGGGGTCCCAAGAGACCCAGTACTTC	CASSYGTGSQETQYF
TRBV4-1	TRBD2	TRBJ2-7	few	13	TGCGCCAGCAGCGAGGGACTAGCTGGTGAGCAGTACTTC	CASSEGLAGEQYF
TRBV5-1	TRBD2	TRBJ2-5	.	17	TGCGCCAGCAGCTTGTCGGCGGGAGGATCGTGGGGAGAGACCCAGTACTTC	CASSLSAGGSWGETQYF
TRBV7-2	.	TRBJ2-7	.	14	TGTGCCAGCAGCTTATACGGGGTTTCCTACGAGCAGTACTTC	CASSLYGVSYEQYF
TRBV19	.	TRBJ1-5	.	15	TGTGCCAGTACTCACGGGTCGTTGGGCAATCAGCCCCAGCATTTT	CASTHGSLGNQPQHF
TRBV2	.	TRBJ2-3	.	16	TGTGCCAGCAGTGAGGGCCGTGCCGCGTTCACAGATACGCAGTATTTT	CASSEGRAAFTDTQYF
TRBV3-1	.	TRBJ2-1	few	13	TGTGCCAGCAGCCAAGATAAGGCTAGAGTGCAGTTCTTC	CASSQDKARVQFF
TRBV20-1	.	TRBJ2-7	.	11	TGCACTTCAAGGGGAGGAAACGAGCAGTACTTC	CTSRGGNEQYF
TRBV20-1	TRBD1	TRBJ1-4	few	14	TGCAGTGCTAGGGCCGGGACAGGGGAAAGAAAACTGTTTTTT	CSARAGTGERKLFF
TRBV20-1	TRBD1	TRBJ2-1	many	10	TGCAGTGCCGCCGGGACAGGGGTGTTCTTC	CSAAGTGVFF
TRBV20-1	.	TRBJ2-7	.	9	TGCAATGCTAGCCCCGAGCAGTACTTC	CNASPEQYF
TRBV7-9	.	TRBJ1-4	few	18	TGTGCCAGCAGCTTAGTTCTGGAAGCGAAAGGGGTTAATGAAAAACTGTTTTTT	CASSLVLEAKGVNEKLFF
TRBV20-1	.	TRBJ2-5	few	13	TGCAGTGCTAGAGATCACAGGGTCGAGACCCAGTACTTC	CSARDHRVETQYF
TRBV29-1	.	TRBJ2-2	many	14	TGCAGCGTTGAAGATGACCTAGCTAGCGGGGAGCTGTTTTTT	CSVEDDLASGELFF
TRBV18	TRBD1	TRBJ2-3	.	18	TGTGCCAGCTCACCACTTGGGACAGGGGGTCCTAGCACAGATACGCAGTATTTT	CASSPLGTGGPSTDTQYF
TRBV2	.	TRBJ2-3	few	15	TGTGCCAGCAGTGAACTAGTGTCTCCCACAGATACGCAGTATTTT	CASSELVSPTDTQYF
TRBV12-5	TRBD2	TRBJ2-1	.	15	TGTGCTAGTGATCCAGCGGGAGTATTTTGGAATGAGCAGTTCTTC	CASDPAGVFWNEQFF
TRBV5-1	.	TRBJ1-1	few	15	TGCGCCAGCAGCCCGGGGCGGGGGATGAACACTGAAGCTTTCTTT	CASSPGRGMNTEAFF